The rows below give T cell receptor beta chains drawn from one sample of a study of T cells in Graves' hyperthyroidism and ophthalmopathy. One entry per CDR3 protein, called by TCRdb with MiXCR from the multiplex PCR reads. Of 500,000 to 800,000 distinct CDR3 sequences listed, roughly 45% are singletons. Sequencing was done on a sample of peripheral blood or thyroid tissue (not recorded which). The receptors derive from an adult man with Graves' disease, either hyperthyroidism or ophthalmopathy (not recorded which). Both conserved end residues are part of each CDR3. The D gene is left open where the match is weak. Some rows have no size entry. The others give once, few or many, or a class for an expanded clone.

few | TRBJ1-4 | NA | TRBV19 | CASSIGPAPEKLFF | TGTGCCAGTAGTATCGGACCGGCCCCAGAAAAACTGTTTTTT
many | TRBJ2-5 | NA | TRBV29-1 | CSVEDGGETQYF | TGCAGCGTTGAAGATGGCGGGGAGACCCAGTACTTC
few | TRBJ2-7 | NA | TRBV25-1 | CASSYSSVQGRGSSYEQYF | TGTGCCAGCAGTTACTCGAGTGTCCAGGGGCGGGGGAGCTCCTACGAGCAGTACTTC
NA | TRBJ2-7 | NA | TRBV7-8 | CASSLATGVDEQYF | TGTGCCAGCAGCTTAGCTACGGGAGTGGACGAGCAGTACTTC
NA | TRBJ2-7 | TRBD1 | TRBV20-1 | CSARMTGISYEQYF | TGCAGTGCCCGAATGACAGGGATATCCTACGAGCAGTACTTC
NA | TRBJ2-2 | NA | TRBV15 | CATSDPAMGELFF | TGTGCCACCAGTGATCCCGCCATGGGGGAGCTGTTTTTT
NA | TRBJ1-4 | TRBD1 | TRBV25-1 | CASSAPDRVPNEKLFF | TGTGCCAGCAGTGCGCCGGACAGGGTCCCTAATGAAAAACTGTTTTTT
few | TRBJ1-3 | TRBD1 | TRBV7-2 | CASSGRDSGSGNTIYF | TGTGCCAGCAGCGGCCGGGACAGTGGCTCTGGAAACACCATATATTTT
few | TRBJ2-7 | TRBD2 | TRBV7-9 | CASSWIGTSYEQYF | TGCGCCAGCAGCTGGATTGGGACTAGCTACGAGCAGTACTTC
NA | TRBJ1-6 | TRBD1 | TRBV29-1 | CAWRYGQGAFYNSPLHF | TGTGCCTGGAGATACGGACAGGGGGCTTTCTATAATTCACCCCTCCACTTT
NA | TRBJ1-1 | NA | TRBV19 | CASSIGLEAFF | TGTGCCAGTAGTATAGGTTTGGAGGCTTTCTTT
few | TRBJ2-6 | TRBD1 | TRBV7-9 | CASSGQGSQPLAF | TGTGCCAGCAGCGGACAGGGGTCCCAGCCCCTGGCTTTC
many | TRBJ2-5 | NA | TRBV20-1 | CSAAGQETQYF | TGCAGTGCTGCGGGGCAAGAGACCCAGTACTTC
NA | TRBJ1-6 | NA | TRBV12-3/TRBV12-4 | CASSQAGVSPLHF | TGTGCCAGCAGCCAAGCGGGGGTTTCACCCCTCCACTTT
many | TRBJ1-1 | TRBD1 | TRBV19 | CASAGGARNTEAFF | TGTGCCAGTGCAGGGGGCGCGAGAAACACTGAAGCTTTCTTT
once | TRBJ1-1 | NA | TRBV20-1 | CSARVRGTEAFF | TGCAGTGCTAGGGTGAGGGGCACTGAAGCTTTCTTT
many | TRBJ2-7 | TRBD2 | TRBV15 | CATSRTRTSYEQYF | TGTGCCACCAGCAGAACCAGGACTAGCTACGAGCAGTACTTC
many | TRBJ1-5 | NA | TRBV10-3 | CAISEAGGAQPQHF | TGTGCCATCAGTGAGGCGGGAGGGGCACAGCCCCAGCATTTT
few | TRBJ1-3 | NA | TRBV12-3/TRBV12-4 | CASTEGGASSGNTIYF | TGTGCCAGCACCGAAGGGGGTGCTAGCTCTGGAAACACCATATATTTT
once | TRBJ2-6 | NA | TRBV7-9 | CASSSQGMNTEAF | TGTGCCAGCAGCTCTCAGGGAATGAACACTGAAGCTTTC
few | TRBJ1-4 | NA | TRBV2 | CASPVTSPATNEKLFF | TGTGCCAGTCCCGTTACGAGTCCCGCAACTAATGAAAAACTGTTTTTT
NA | TRBJ2-1 | NA | TRBV15 | CATSREGAIDEQFF | TGTGCCACCAGCAGAGAGGGGGCCATCGATGAGCAGTTCTTC
once | TRBJ2-5 | NA | TRBV7-6 | CASSLNQGSQYF | TGTGCCAGCAGCTTGAACCAGGGGTCCCAGTACTTC
many | TRBJ2-6 | NA | TRBV7-9 | CASSLSGSGANVLTF | TGTGCCAGCAGCTTAAGCGGTTCTGGGGCCAACGTCCTGACTTTC
many | TRBJ1-6 | NA | TRBV6-5 | CASSDRDNSPLHF | TGTGCCAGCAGTGACCGAGATAATTCACCCCTCCACTTT
few | TRBJ1-5 | TRBD1 | TRBV12-5 | CASGLSGTGFQPQHF | TGTGCTAGTGGTTTATCCGGGACAGGGTTTCAGCCCCAGCATTTT
NA | TRBJ1-5 | NA | TRBV10-2 | CASSDSYEHF | TGCGCCAGCAGTGACTCCTACGAGCATTTT
many | TRBJ2-7 | TRBD1 | TRBV2 | CASSVSGTGFEQYF | TGTGCCAGCAGTGTTTCCGGGACAGGGTTCGAGCAGTACTTC
NA | TRBJ1-4 | TRBD1 | TRBV4-2 | CASSQDTRLDRGLEKLFF | TGTGCCAGCAGCCAGGACACGCGCCTAGACAGGGGGCTAGAAAAACTGTTTTTT
NA | TRBJ2-5 | NA | TRBV2 | CASSQSSGQQETQYF | TGTGCCAGCAGCCAATCATCGGGACAACAAGAGACCCAGTACTTC
NA | TRBJ1-6 | TRBD1 | TRBV24-1 | CATSDSMDRANSPLHF | TGTGCCACCAGTGATTCTATGGACAGGGCCAATTCACCCCTCCACTTT
NA | TRBJ1-2 | NA | TRBV12-3/TRBV12-4 | CASSLGAKYGYTF | TGTGCCAGCAGTTTGGGGGCTAAGTATGGCTACACCTTC
NA | TRBJ1-5 | NA | TRBV19 | CASDRLNQPQHF | TGTGCCAGTGATCGCCTTAATCAGCCCCAGCATTTT
NA | TRBJ2-7 | TRBD2 | TRBV7-9 | CASSQASSSGIGTYEQYF | TGTGCCAGCAGCCAAGCATCGTCTAGCGGGATAGGGACCTACGAGCAGTACTTC
NA | TRBJ1-3 | NA | TRBV12-5 | CASGLVHGGLGNTIYF | TGTGCTAGTGGTTTGGTACACGGGGGCCTCGGAAACACCATATATTTT
many | TRBJ1-1 | TRBD1 | TRBV15 | CATSNGQGITEAFF | TGTGCCACCAGCAATGGACAGGGGATTACTGAAGCTTTCTTT
NA | TRBJ1-2 | NA | TRBV7-9 | CASSPNGGRGYGYTF | TGTGCCAGCAGCCCGAACGGGGGGCGAGGGTATGGCTACACCTTC
many | TRBJ2-7 | TRBD2 | TRBV29-1 | CSVEGRERYEQYF | TGCAGCGTTGAGGGGCGGGAGAGGTACGAGCAGTACTTC
NA | TRBJ1-1 | TRBD1 | TRBV29-1 | CSVEDQYLGGGPVAFF | TGCAGCGTTGAAGATCAGTATTTAGGGGGCGGCCCTGTAGCTTTCTTT
many | TRBJ2-7 | TRBD2 | TRBV25-1 | CASSVAGGVSEQYF | TGTGCCAGCAGTGTTGCGGGGGGTGTTTCCGAGCAGTACTTC
NA | TRBJ1-3 | TRBD1 | TRBV7-2 | CASSLGGTGKMNTIYF | TGTGCCAGCAGCTTAGGTGGGACAGGGAAGATGAACACCATATATTTT
few | TRBJ2-7 | TRBD2 | TRBV7-9 | CASSRTGGGPTYEQYF | TGTGCCAGCAGCCGGACGGGGGGAGGGCCGACCTACGAGCAGTACTTC
few | TRBJ1-1 | NA | TRBV7-8 | CASSLKFGNTEAFF | TGTGCCAGCAGCTTAAAGTTCGGGAACACTGAAGCTTTCTTT
NA | TRBJ2-2 | NA | TRBV9 | CASSIVPGELFF | TGTGCCAGCAGCATTGTCCCCGGGGAGCTGTTTTTT
NA | TRBJ1-3 | TRBD1 | TRBV7-6 | CASSLAGTGRSSAGNTISF | TGTGCCAGCAGCTTAGCCGGGACAGGGCGTTCCTCTGCTGGAAACACCATATCTTTT
NA | TRBJ1-5 | NA | TRBV11-2 | CASSLGGATRNQPQHF | TGTGCCAGCAGCTTAGGGGGGGCTACCCGCAATCAGCCCCAGCATTTT
few | TRBJ1-6 | NA | TRBV9 | CASSPDGAPYNSPLHF | TGTGCCAGCAGCCCCGACGGGGCGCCCTATAATTCACCCCTCCACTTT
few | TRBJ2-5 | NA | TRBV28 | CASSEVRETQYF | TGTGCCAGCAGCGAAGTTCGAGAGACCCAGTACTTC